One and the same sample provided the 17 T cell receptor beta chains below, sequenced in a study of technical replicates of blood from a few donors. Profiling relied on immunoSEQ multiplex PCR, and the TCRdb table lists in-frame clones only, not all of them. The repertoire consists of around 61,000 clones, with around 87% occurring once and the leading ten covering around 5.1%. Sequencing used PBMCs. The receptors here all came from a human donor in good health. Some clones in this sample may be carry-over from other donors' samples.

V is TRBV7-9 and J is TRBJ2-7; D is possibly TRBD2 (6 bases). CDR1 and CDR2 from the germline V gene are SEHNR and FQNEAQ (reference sequence). This CDR3 contains 15 residues. Trimming removed 5 bases at V and 2 bases at J, with 16 bases between. In DNA form, the CDR3 reads TGTGCCAGCAGCACGGCGGCGGGACGGACCTACGAGCAGTACTTC. Its translation is CASSTAAGRTYEQYF.

The chain links TRBV6-6 to TRBJ1-2, with D unclear. Trimming removed 0 bases at V and 4 bases at J, with 6 bases between. The CDR3 has 13 residues. Germline V gene data show CDR1 as MNHNY and CDR2 as SVGAGI (reference sequence). The chain's CDR3 is CASSYSGSYGYTF. DNA for the CDR3: TGTGCCAGCAGTTACTCCGGGAGCTATGGCTACACCTTC.

The chain links TRBV6-1 to TRBJ1-3; D unresolved. The length of the CDR3 is 11 residues. The germline V gene has CDR1 MNHNS and CDR2 SASEGT. The V gene lost 6 bases and the J gene lost 11 bases, with 11 bases spanning the gap. The CDR3 loop is CASSGGIAIYF. The DNA for the CDR3 is TGTGCCAGCAGCGGAGGAATTGCCATATATTTT.

The chain carries TRBV6-5 and TRBJ1-2; 8 bases are shared with TRBD1. In germline, CDR1 is MNHEY, CDR2 SVGAGI. Losses at the gene ends were 7 bases for V and 4 bases for J; bases not matched to a gene: 11. The CDR3 sequence is 15 residues long. The DNA for the CDR3 is TGTGCCAGCACCAACCTGGACAGGGCGGCCTATGGCTACACCTTC. Protein product: CASTNLDRAAYGYTF.

V is TRBV30 and J is TRBJ1-6, with D hard to call. V lost 2 bases, J lost 4 bases, and 6 bases lay in between. Germline V gene lookup returns CDR1 GTSNPN and CDR2 SVGIG (reference sequence). The CDR3 sequence is 13 residues long. CDR3 loop: CAWSSQYNSPLHF. The CDR3 DNA sequence: TGTGCCTGGAGTTCCCAGTATAATTCACCCCTCCACTTT.

The chain links TRBV15 to TRBJ2-7, with 7 positions matching TRBD2. There are 15 residues in the CDR3. Germline lookup yields CDR1 LNHNV and CDR2 YYDKDF (reference sequence). The V gene end was trimmed by 5 bases and the J gene end by 3 bases; junction bases not matched to a gene: 10. The CDR3 nucleotides are TGTGCCACCAGCGAGAGGGCAGCGGGATTCTACGAGCAGTACTTC. Protein product: CATSERAAGFYEQYF.

This sequence joins TRBV10-3 and TRBJ1-6; TRBD1 matches 7 bases. Per germline, CDR1 ENHRY and CDR2 SYGVKD. The CDR3 spans 14 residues. J was trimmed by 13 bases and V by 5 bases; bases with no gene match: 11. The CDR3, as DNA: TGTGCCATCAGTCCGGACCAGGACAGGAGGCCCCTCCACTTT. This gives the protein CAISPDQDRRPLHF.

J is TRBJ1-1 and V is TRBV5-1; 7 bases are shared with TRBD1. V dropped 5 bases and J dropped 4; count of bases not matched to a gene: 8. The length of the CDR3 is 14 residues. CDR1 is SGHRS, CDR2 YFSETQ, per germline. The CDR3 nucleotides are TGCGCCAGCAGTCAGGGGGGAGGAAGCACTGAAGCTTTCTTT. Translating gives CASSQGGGSTEAFF.

The chain recombines TRBV7-9 with TRBJ2-1, with D possibly matching TRBD1 (6 bases). Germline V gene lookup returns CDR1 SEHNR and CDR2 FQNEAQ (reference sequence). The CDR3 runs to 13 residues. V was pared by 4 bases and J by 15 bases, with 19 bases between. CDR3 coding DNA: TGTGCCAGCAGCTCCGGGACACTCCTAAATCCGTTCTTC. The encoded protein is CASSSGTLLNPFF.

This clone was picked up a small number of times. J is TRBJ1-5 and V is TRBV2; D is uncertain. The CDR3 loop spans 16 amino acids. Deletions cut 1 base from V and 3 bases from J, with 13 bases between. CDR1 is SNHLY and CDR2 is FYNNEI in the germline V gene. The CDR3 protein is CASSEVEEAINQPQHF. The DNA of the CDR3 is TGTGCCAGCAGTGAAGTTGAAGAGGCAATCAATCAGCCCCAGCATTTT. The whole variable domain, remainder taken from reference TRBV2 and TRBJ1-5, is EPEVTQTPSHQVTQMGQEVILRCVPISNHLYFYWYRQILGQKVEFLVSFYNNEISEKSEIFDDQFSVERPDGSNFTLKIRSTKLEDSAMYFCASSEVEEAINQPQHFGDGTRLSIL.

The chain uses TRBV28 and TRBJ2-7; a weak D match, TRBD2 (6 bases). The germline V and J ends were trimmed by 5 bases and 5 bases, with 16 bases remaining between them. Germline V lookup: CDR1 MDHEN, CDR2 SYDVKM. CDR3 length equals 14 residues. CDR3 in amino acids: CASSGPGETHEQYF. CDR3 sequence (DNA): TGTGCCAGCAGTGGACCGGGAGAAACCCACGAGCAGTACTTC.

This chain joins TRBV5-1 and TRBJ2-1; 10 positions match TRBD2. This CDR3 is built from 13 residues. The junction had 2 bases not matched to a gene; V was cut back by 4 bases and J by 7 bases. Germline V gene data show CDR1 as SGHRS and CDR2 as YFSETQ. CDR3 nucleotide sequence: TGCGCCAGCAGCACTAGCGGGACTAATGAGCAGTTCTTC. Translated, it gives CASSTSGTNEQFF. The full variable domain, rest sourced from reference TRBV5-1 and TRBJ2-1, is KAGVTQTPRYLIKTRGQQVTLSCSPISGHRSVSWYQQTPGQGLQFLFEYFSETQRNKGNFPGRFSGRQFSNSRSEMNVSTLELGDSALYLCASSTSGTNEQFFGPGTRLTVL.

The chain joins TRBV25-1 to TRBJ1-6, with a tentative D call TRBD1 (5 bases). Germline CDR1 and CDR2: MGHDK and SYGVNS. The CDR3 contains 15 residues. Trimming took 1 base from V and 9 from J, leaving 13 bases between them. The CDR3 region is CASSESKGMGSPLHF. The DNA of the CDR3 is TGTGCCAGCAGTGAATCTAAGGGGATGGGTTCACCCCTCCACTTT.

The rearrangement links TRBV5-1 to TRBJ2-3, with 9 nucleotides matching TRBD2. CDR3 size: 16 residues. Germline CDR1 and CDR2: SGHRS and YFSETQ. The J segment lost 2 bases and the V segment lost 2 bases, leaving 6 bases of the junction unmatched. This chain's CDR3 is CASSFSGTSITDTQYF. CDR3 DNA: TGCGCCAGCAGCTTCTCCGGGACTAGCATCACAGATACGCAGTATTTT.

This chain links TRBV6-4 with TRBJ2-5; 7 bases align to TRBD1. From germline, CDR1 is MRHNA and CDR2 SNTAGT. V lost 3 bases to trimming and J lost 5 bases; unmatched junction nucleotides: 9. The CDR3 has 15 amino acids. Here the CDR3 DNA reads TGTGCCAGCAGTGATGAAAAGGGGGCCGGGGAGACCCAGTACTTC. Residues: CASSDEKGAGETQYF.

The chain is built from TRBV29-1 and TRBJ2-7, with D perhaps TRBD1 (6 bases). This CDR3 is built from 14 residues. Trimming stripped 4 bases from V and 0 bases from J, with 13 bases between. Looked up from germline, CDR1 is SQVTM and CDR2 is ANQGSEA. The CDR3 spells CSVASMDSSYEQYF. DNA for the CDR3: TGCAGCGTTGCCTCCATGGACAGCTCCTACGAGCAGTACTTC.

V is TRBV6-6 and J is TRBJ2-1, with 13 bases aligning to TRBD2. Trimming took 7 bases from V and 6 from J; bases not matched to a gene: 9. The CDR3 runs 16 residues. Germline V gives CDR1 MNHNY, CDR2 SVGAGI (reference sequence). CDR3: CASTDWTSGRRNEQFF. CDR3 DNA: TGTGCCAGCACCGACTGGACTAGCGGGAGACGCAATGAGCAGTTCTTC.